Each of the 2 T cell receptor beta chains below was sequenced from the same sample in a study of blood T cell repertoires in COVID-19. Profiled with immunoSEQ multiplex PCR; TCRdb holds only in-frame clones, not every one. The top ten clones hold roughly 6.5% of a sample with over 300,000 clones, about 89% of them seen once. The sample consisted of peripheral blood. The source of these receptors is a man between 18 and 29 years old who had recovered from COVID-19.

This clone was recorded a few times. The chain combines TRBV6-5 with TRBJ2-7; TRBD2 aligns across 13 bases. Germline lookup yields CDR1 MNHEY and CDR2 SVGAGI. The length of the CDR3 is 15 residues. Trimming at V came to 6 bases and at J to 6 bases, leaving 8 bases not matched to a gene. The CDR3 DNA reads as TGTGCCAGCAGCCGAGAACTAGCGGGAGGGCTCGAGCAGTACTTC. This encodes CASSRELAGGLEQYF.

The rearrangement links TRBV2 to TRBJ1-2, with 7 nucleotides matching TRBD1. V shed 6 bases, J shed 6 bases, and the junction held 7 bases outside the gene matches. This CDR3 comprises 13 residues. Germline assignment: CDR1 SNHLY and CDR2 FYNNEI. The CDR3 sequence is CASRATGLDGYTF. The CDR3 coding sequence is TGTGCCAGCAGGGCGACAGGGTTGGATGGCTACACCTTC.